One sample yielded the 15 T cell receptor beta chains listed below, sequenced in a study of ipilimumab plus nivolumab after autologous stem cell transplantation. Only in-frame clones appear in the TCRdb table, and some are missing; sequencing was by immunoSEQ multiplex PCR. The sample gives roughly 86,000 clones, over 80% of which show up once; under 2.5% is in the top ten. Sequenced here: PBMCs, sampled in a trial of ipilimumab plus nivolumab as post-transplant consolidation. These receptor sequences come from a male donor with diffuse large B-cell lymphoma.

The CDR3 DNA reads TGCGCCAGCAGCGCGCAGGGGGTGACTAATGAAAAACTGTTTTTT. This encodes CASSAQGVTNEKLFF. This rearrangement joins TRBV5-1 to TRBJ1-4; 7 bases line up with TRBD1. The CDR3 spans 15 residues. Trimming cost V 4 bases and J 2 bases; bases outside gene matches: 5. Germline lookup yields CDR1 SGHRS and CDR2 YFSETQ.

The gene calls are TRBV6-5 and TRBJ2-7, with unresolved D. The CDR3 is 12 residues long. The germline V and J ends were trimmed by 6 bases and 7 bases, with 13 bases remaining between them. Per the germline V gene, CDR1 is MNHEY and CDR2 is SVGAGI. CDR3 DNA: TGTGCCAGCAGCCCCCGTCCTTGGGAGCAGTACTTC. The encoded protein is CASSPRPWEQYF.

V usage is TRBV30 and J usage is TRBJ1-1, with D possibly TRBD1 on 5 matching bases. Trimming shortened V by 8 bases and J by 1 base, and 14 bases separated the two germline ends. The CDR3 runs to 13 residues. CDR1 and CDR2 (germline): GTSNPN, SVGIG (reference sequence). This CDR3 reads CARRQFTNTEAFF. As DNA, the CDR3 is TGTGCCAGAAGACAGTTTACGAACACTGAAGCTTTCTTT.

The chain uses TRBV9 and TRBJ2-5; D is ambiguous. The CDR3 loop spans 16 amino acids. The germline V gene has CDR1 SGDLS and CDR2 YYNGEE. Between the trimmed V and J ends, which lost 4 bases and 4 bases, there was a span of 20 bases. CDR3 in amino acids: CASSPQDRIRVETQYF. DNA for the CDR3: TGTGCCAGCAGCCCTCAGGACCGGATCCGGGTAGAGACCCAGTACTTC.

V gene TRBV6-6 combines with J gene TRBJ2-5, with unresolved D. TRBJ2-7 matches the DNA end more closely, so the J call is doubtful. This CDR3 is built from 12 residues. Germline lookup yields CDR1 MNHNY and CDR2 SVGAGI (reference sequence). The CDR3 DNA is TGTGCCAGCAGAACGGAAGGATACGAGCAGTACTTC. This translates into CASRTEGYEQYF.

The chain links TRBV4-1 to TRBJ2-5; D tentatively fits TRBD1 or TRBD2 (7 bases each). Germline CDR1 MGHRA, CDR2 YSYEKL. Trimming took 3 bases from V and 8 from J, leaving 22 bases between them. The CDR3 loop spans 16 amino acids. The CDR3, as DNA: TGCGCCAGCAGCCAGGTCCTCCCAGGGGGGGCTGAAACCCAGTACTTC. Translating gives CASSQVLPGGAETQYF.

This clone showed up just once. This chain uses TRBV19 with TRBJ2-1, with D unclear. V was cut by 3 bases and J by 5 bases, with 11 bases left in between. Per germline, CDR1 LNHDA and CDR2 SQIVND (reference sequence). The CDR3 is 14 residues long. The CDR3 reads CASSMRIWDNEQFF. The DNA for the CDR3 is TGTGCCAGTAGTATGAGGATCTGGGACAATGAGCAGTTCTTC.

This chain joins TRBV4-1 and TRBJ2-1, with 9 bases aligning to TRBD2. V lost 0 bases to trimming and J lost 10 bases; unmatched junction nucleotides: 13. This CDR3 is 17 amino acids long. The V gene's germline CDR1 is MGHRA and CDR2 YSYEKL. The CDR3 DNA follows: TGCGCCAGCAGCCAAGAAGAGGTGTGGCGGGGGGGAAGGGAGCAGTTCTTC. It is translated as CASSQEEVWRGGREQFF.

V and J are TRBV11-2 and TRBJ2-3, with TRBD2 identical over 11 bases. With 5 bases clipped from V and 2 bases from J, the junction kept 6 bases outside the gene matches. Germline V CDR1 and CDR2: SGHAT, FQNNGV. The CDR3 is 16 residues long. CDR3 protein: CASSRRLAGNTDTQYF. As DNA, the CDR3 is TGTGCCAGCAGCCGCCGACTAGCGGGAAACACAGATACGCAGTATTTT. The whole variable domain, filled in from reference TRBV11-2 and TRBJ2-3, reads EAGVAQSPRYKIIEKRQSVAFWCNPISGHATLYWYQQILGQGPKLLIQFQNNGVVDDSQLPKDRFSAERLKGVDSTLKIQPAKLEDSAVYLCASSRRLAGNTDTQYFGPGTRLTVL.

The V and J genes are TRBV19 and TRBJ1-1, with a weak D call TRBD1 (5 bases). The CDR3 extends over 14 amino acids. The germline V gene has CDR1 LNHDA and CDR2 SQIVND (reference sequence). V was pared by 6 bases and J by 0 bases, with 11 bases between. The CDR3 region is CASRYPGMNTEAFF. The DNA for the CDR3 is TGTGCCAGTAGATATCCAGGGATGAACACTGAAGCTTTCTTT.

This rearrangement joins TRBV7-6 to TRBJ2-1; D is undetermined. Trimming removed 5 bases at V and 8 bases at J, with 10 bases between. This CDR3 is 12 amino acids long. The germline gives CDR1 SGHVS, CDR2 FNYEAQ. The CDR3 DNA sequence: TGTGCCAGCAGCCTCTATTCCGATGAGCAGTTCTTC. It specifies CASSLYSDEQFF.

The rearrangement uses TRBV18 and TRBJ1-3; D remains ambiguous. V lost 3 bases and J 1 base, leaving 10 bases between the germline ends. This CDR3 is built from 15 residues. From germline, CDR1 is KGHSH and CDR2 LQKENI. CDR3 nucleotides: TGTGCCAGCTCACCTCCTTCGGGGTCTGGAAACACCATATATTTT. This gives the protein CASSPPSGSGNTIYF.

The chain carries TRBV7-9 and TRBJ1-2; TRBD1 agrees at 8 bases. The CDR3 consists of 18 residues. V was clipped by 1 base and J by 3 bases; unmatched bases: 13. The germline V gene has CDR1 SEHNR and CDR2 FQNEAQ (reference sequence). In DNA, the CDR3 is TGTGCCAGCAGCTTAGAAGGCAGGGGGCTTATCTTCGACTATGGCTACACCTTC. It is translated as CASSLEGRGLIFDYGYTF.

The chain joins TRBV29-1 to TRBJ2-1; TRBD1 might be the D (6 bases). The CDR3 contains 16 residues. V lost 4 bases to trimming and J lost 1 base, with 17 bases between them. CDR1 SQVTM and CDR2 ANQGSEA come from the germline V gene. The CDR3 DNA sequence: TGCAGCGTTGGGAACTTCGAAGGGGGTTCCTACAATGAGCAGTTCTTC. Residues: CSVGNFEGGSYNEQFF.

CDR3 sequence: CASSLNLGGSNYGYTF. CDR3 bases: TGTGCCAGCAGCTTAAACCTAGGGGGATCTAACTATGGCTACACCTTC. The chain carries TRBV11-2 and TRBJ1-2; weak D call: TRBD1 (6 bases). Germline V gene sequence: CDR1 SGHAT, CDR2 FQNNGV. The CDR3 is 16 amino acids. V lost 2 bases, J lost 0 bases, and 13 bases lay in between.